This T cell receptor beta chain comes out of a study of siplizumab effects on memory and regulatory T cells (dated by TCRdb to about 2019). In the study overall: The study examined how the anti-CD2 antibody siplizumab affects alloreactive T-cell subsets in allogeneic mixed lymphocyte reactions built from human PBMCs. Paper-wide results and their limitations: Siplizumab significantly lowered the cumulative frequency of alloreactive sequences that could be traced to unstimulated CD4+ memory T cells. Compared with memory T cells, unstimulated naive T cells appeared more diverse, and naive cells seemed to make a substantial contribution to the alloresponse. In reactions with siplizumab, an average of approximately 69% of mappable alloreactive CD4+ clones were Treg-derived, compared with roughly 30% in control reactions. Because sequences below about 10^-5 frequency were poorly captured, only a minor fraction of alloreactive clones could be mapped to unstimulated subsets. Whether proliferating Tregs from siplizumab cultures were suppressive was not functionally confirmed. A naive or memory phenotype could not be assigned to roughly 75-95% of proliferating CD4+ or CD8+ clones.

Comment on this clone: The clone's antigen remains unknown. The input lacks base qualities; no much larger clone sits a single base away.

The library was produced with the immunoSEQ multiplex PCR assay. Roughly 10^5 TCR templates per sample were assayed on the deep sequencing platform. Genomic DNA extracted from sorted T cells was used for TCRbeta CDR3 sequencing. The authors processed their data as follows. The R programming language was used for clonal analysis of TCRbeta CDR3 data. Alloreactive CD4+ and CD8+ clones were defined by comparing unstimulated samples with post-reaction CFSE-low samples. Regulatory or non-regulatory origin was assigned to alloreactive CD4+ clones by matching of sequences to sorted unstimulated Treg and non-Treg repertoires. Drawn from immuneACCESS, this table holds only the in-frame rearrangements with V and J called that TCRdb kept. Clones are partly lost; checked studies trace under half to an unresolved V gene and leave the rest unexplained. That table is the source of V, J and clone size, and D and trimming were worked out from the DNA. The sample contains about 97,000 clones, about 94% of them found a single time. 0.9% to 1.4% of the sample belongs to the ten largest clones.

CDR1 and CDR2, per the germline V gene, are MNHEY and SVGAGI. Spanning cysteine to phenylalanine, the CDR3 consists of 13 amino acids. Just the 39-base CDR3 DNA is kept, in frame starting at base 1. Clipping removes 6 bases from V and 4 bases from J, with 5 as the unmatched junction base count. Sorted unstimulated T cells and proliferating T cells recovered from mixed lymphocyte reactions were subjected to TCRbeta CDR3 sequencing. Fresh whole blood from fewer than 11 HLA-typed healthy donors was used to isolate PBMCs. This clonotype originated in a human donor in good health. Recombination linked TRBV6-5 to TRBJ1-2, and 7 bases in between align with TRBD1. Sequencing input: CD4+ T cells sorted from blood. The nucleotides are TGTGCCAGCAGCCGACAGGGTACCTATGGCTACACCTTC. This yields the protein CASSRQGTYGYTF.